This T cell receptor beta chain was recorded in a study of blood T cell repertoires in COVID-19. Germline CDR1 and CDR2: DFQATT and SNEGSKA (reference sequence). CDR3 length: 9 amino acids. Trimming removed 6 bases from V and 10 bases from J, with 9 bases in between. In the original processing: Nucleated cell number was recorded as an estimate derived from reference gene primer amplification. Produced via immunoSEQ multiplex PCR; TCRdb's table is partial and in-frame only. Clonal size and the V and J genes are those of that table, whereas D and trimming came from the DNA. The repertoire consists of about 300,000 clones, with 80% to 90% occurring once and the leading ten covering 2.2%. Individuals drawn from 24 US areas were about 18 to 89 years old. Symptom resolution, clearance, or two negative PCRs marked the recovered donors of Cohort 3.

Sequenced sample: PBMCs or T cells enriched from blood (not recorded which). This clonotype was sampled from a man aged 30-40 years who had recovered from COVID-19. The gene calls are TRBV20-1 and TRBJ1-2; D is ambiguous. The CDR3 protein is CSAALPYTF. The CDR3 DNA reads TGCAGTGCGGCCCTCCCCTACACCTTC.